These T cell receptor beta chains were read from a single sample in a study of blood T cell repertoires in COVID-19. Libraries were prepared by immunoSEQ multiplex PCR; TCRdb keeps only in-frame clonotypes and omits some of them. This table has about 67,000 clones, around four fifths appearing once. Input material: peripheral blood. The source of these receptors is a human donor in a cohort sampled during active COVID-19. Each CDR3 is given without its conserved first and last residue. A D gene is named only where the DNA matches it firmly. Size is omitted from some rows. Given values are once, few, many or a class for expanded clones.

cdr3_aa: ASSLDIGTGVY; v_call: TRBV11-2; j_call: TRBJ2-7; d_call: TRBD1; clone_size: NA; cdr3_length: 11
cdr3_aa: ASSQGGVGETQY; v_call: TRBV3-1/TRBV3-2; j_call: TRBJ2-5; d_call: NA; clone_size: NA; cdr3_length: 12
cdr3_aa: ASIPDRNTEAF; v_call: TRBV19; j_call: TRBJ1-1; d_call: NA; clone_size: NA; cdr3_length: 11
cdr3_aa: ASSLGEGNTIY; v_call: TRBV13; j_call: TRBJ1-3; d_call: NA; clone_size: NA; cdr3_length: 11
cdr3_aa: ASSRGQASSYEQY; v_call: TRBV5-1; j_call: TRBJ2-7; d_call: TRBD1; clone_size: NA; cdr3_length: 13
cdr3_aa: ASSKAVGVRYNEQF; v_call: TRBV19; j_call: TRBJ2-1; d_call: NA; clone_size: NA; cdr3_length: 14
cdr3_aa: ASSPIGGGGDTQY; v_call: TRBV14; j_call: TRBJ2-3; d_call: NA; clone_size: NA; cdr3_length: 13
cdr3_aa: AWSAGGLYSNQPQH; v_call: TRBV30; j_call: TRBJ1-5; d_call: TRBD1; clone_size: NA; cdr3_length: 14
cdr3_aa: ASSRGTVNTEAF; v_call: TRBV19; j_call: TRBJ1-1; d_call: TRBD1; clone_size: NA; cdr3_length: 12
cdr3_aa: ASSPIVGLAQETQY; v_call: TRBV11-1; j_call: TRBJ2-5; d_call: NA; clone_size: NA; cdr3_length: 14
cdr3_aa: ASSLGLAYEQY; v_call: TRBV12-3/TRBV12-4; j_call: TRBJ2-7; d_call: TRBD2; clone_size: NA; cdr3_length: 11
cdr3_aa: ASSEVGTGYNEQF; v_call: TRBV6-1; j_call: TRBJ2-1; d_call: TRBD1; clone_size: NA; cdr3_length: 13
cdr3_aa: ASSGEIAGLEQY; v_call: TRBV5-1; j_call: TRBJ2-7; d_call: NA; clone_size: NA; cdr3_length: 12
cdr3_aa: ASREGQGFSYEQY; v_call: TRBV2; j_call: TRBJ2-7; d_call: NA; clone_size: NA; cdr3_length: 13
cdr3_aa: ANRQGDF; v_call: TRBV19; j_call: TRBJ1-2; d_call: TRBD1; clone_size: NA; cdr3_length: 7
cdr3_aa: ASSGGQGAEQY; v_call: TRBV6-2/TRBV6-3; j_call: TRBJ2-7; d_call: TRBD1; clone_size: NA; cdr3_length: 11
cdr3_aa: ASSEPGQGRTEAF; v_call: TRBV6-1; j_call: TRBJ1-1; d_call: TRBD1; clone_size: few; cdr3_length: 13
cdr3_aa: ASSGQGAYEQY; v_call: TRBV9; j_call: TRBJ2-7; d_call: TRBD1; clone_size: NA; cdr3_length: 11
cdr3_aa: ASSPSGVYHNEQF; v_call: TRBV2; j_call: TRBJ2-1; d_call: NA; clone_size: NA; cdr3_length: 13
cdr3_aa: ASSTRTQVAGDTQY; v_call: TRBV7-9; j_call: TRBJ2-3; d_call: NA; clone_size: NA; cdr3_length: 14
cdr3_aa: ASSQVQGWGNTIY; v_call: TRBV14; j_call: TRBJ1-3; d_call: NA; clone_size: NA; cdr3_length: 13
cdr3_aa: ASSPQTGIYEQY; v_call: TRBV11-2; j_call: TRBJ2-7; d_call: TRBD1; clone_size: NA; cdr3_length: 12
cdr3_aa: ASSYATGRLNSPLH; v_call: TRBV6-5; j_call: TRBJ1-6; d_call: TRBD1; clone_size: NA; cdr3_length: 14
cdr3_aa: ASSPRRSGNTIY; v_call: TRBV3-1/TRBV3-2; j_call: TRBJ1-3; d_call: NA; clone_size: NA; cdr3_length: 12
cdr3_aa: ASSFRASGNNEQF; v_call: TRBV27; j_call: TRBJ2-1; d_call: TRBD2; clone_size: NA; cdr3_length: 13
cdr3_aa: ASSLRGSTDTQY; v_call: TRBV3-1/TRBV3-2; j_call: TRBJ2-3; d_call: TRBD2; clone_size: once; cdr3_length: 12
cdr3_aa: ASSPRAGEVMNTEAF; v_call: TRBV18; j_call: TRBJ1-1; d_call: NA; clone_size: NA; cdr3_length: 15
cdr3_aa: ATGISDTDTQY; v_call: TRBV19; j_call: TRBJ2-3; d_call: NA; clone_size: NA; cdr3_length: 11
cdr3_aa: ASSPQARGNTEAF; v_call: TRBV18; j_call: TRBJ1-1; d_call: NA; clone_size: NA; cdr3_length: 13
cdr3_aa: AVRGPTGELF; v_call: TRBV12-3/TRBV12-4; j_call: TRBJ2-2; d_call: TRBD1; clone_size: NA; cdr3_length: 10
cdr3_aa: ASIHRQGNTEAF; v_call: TRBV6-6; j_call: TRBJ1-1; d_call: TRBD1; clone_size: few; cdr3_length: 12
cdr3_aa: ASSLVGDRTSAAF; v_call: TRBV5-1; j_call: TRBJ1-1; d_call: TRBD1; clone_size: NA; cdr3_length: 13
cdr3_aa: ASSMWLVTSTGANVLT; v_call: TRBV19; j_call: TRBJ2-6; d_call: NA; clone_size: NA; cdr3_length: 16
cdr3_aa: ASSLGGADYNSPLH; v_call: TRBV28; j_call: TRBJ1-6; d_call: NA; clone_size: NA; cdr3_length: 14
cdr3_aa: ATDLGLPGGPQH; v_call: TRBV6-6; j_call: TRBJ1-5; d_call: NA; clone_size: NA; cdr3_length: 12
cdr3_aa: ASRDHWRPQETQY; v_call: TRBV6-5; j_call: TRBJ2-5; d_call: NA; clone_size: NA; cdr3_length: 13
cdr3_aa: ATRQGNSPLH; v_call: TRBV10-3; j_call: TRBJ1-6; d_call: TRBD1; clone_size: NA; cdr3_length: 10
cdr3_aa: ASSQVKKRTGSTSYNSPLH; v_call: TRBV3-1/TRBV3-2; j_call: TRBJ1-6; d_call: TRBD1; clone_size: few; cdr3_length: 19
cdr3_aa: SAPAVAGLQETQY; v_call: TRBV29-1; j_call: TRBJ2-5; d_call: NA; clone_size: NA; cdr3_length: 13